Described below is a single TCR beta chain sequence and its context. A read error may be the cause here, since a much bigger clone is one base away. This specimen belongs to a study of regulatory T cells in long-lasting Graves disease. Documented time point: persistent/refractory GD, antithyroid drugs over 5 years with positive TRAb. RNA from PBMCs was the source of the TCR library. This CDR3 comprises 14 residues. Germline values: CDR1 SGHDT, CDR2 YYEEEE. Trimming removed 4 bases from V and 3 bases from J; junction bases left unmatched: 6. Sequencing libraries for TCR beta were prepared with iRepertoire HTBI primers and Arm-PCR of CDR3 regions. TCRdb re-derived calls from the multiplex PCR reads in MiXCR, one entry per CDR3 protein. Found here are 500,000 to 700,000 distinct CDR3 sequences, around 30% of them singletons; the top ten hold 42%.

This clonotype originated in a female donor with Graves disease. The sequences come from peripheral blood mononuclear cells (PBMCs), collected when the disease was refractory, from a patient treated with antithyroid drugs. The rearrangement links TRBV5-6 to TRBJ2-7; 8 positions agree with TRBD1. CDR3 region: CASSVGQVFYEQYF. CDR3 bases: TGTGCCAGCAGCGTGGGACAGGTCTTCTACGAGCAGTACTTC.